These 14 T cell receptor beta chains were all obtained from the same sample, sequenced in a study of neurological immune-mediated disorders. A single record per CDR3 protein comes from TCRdb applying MiXCR to the 5' RACE reads. The top ten clones hold around 4% of a sample with 35,000 to 40,000 distinct CDR3 sequences, roughly 11% of them seen once. Sequencing input: CD4+ T cells from blood. The source of these receptors is a woman aged 25-40 years with HTLV-1-associated myelopathy (HAM/TSP).

Ten or more counts support this clonotype. The chain is built from TRBV2 and TRBJ1-6; D not certain. With 2 bases removed from V and 7 bases from J, the gap between germline ends came to 18 bases. Germline CDR1 reads SNHLY; CDR2 reads FYNNEI. CDR3 size: 17 residues. CDR3 protein: CASSEFWLSRKNSPLHF. Here the CDR3 DNA reads TGTGCCAGCAGTGAATTTTGGCTCAGCAGGAAGAATTCACCCCTCCACTTT.

In its sample, this clonotype was seen many times. DNA of the CDR3: TGCGCCAGCAGCTTATTGCGCAATGAGCAGTTCTTC. Encoded protein: CASSLLRNEQFF. V is TRBV5-1 and J is TRBJ2-1; D is uncertain. The CDR3 has 12 amino acids. The V end was cut by 2 bases, the J end by 6 bases, with 6 bases between. Germline lookup yields CDR1 SGHRS and CDR2 YFSETQ.

At least ten counts were recorded for this clonotype. The genes are TRBV5-1 and TRBJ2-2; TRBD2 matches 8 bases. From germline, CDR1 is SGHRS and CDR2 YFSETQ. This CDR3 comprises 19 residues. J lost 1 base, V lost 1 base, and 12 bases had no gene match. For the CDR3, the DNA is TGCGCCAGCAGCTTGAAAAAGGGGTCGAGCGGGGGGAACACCGGGGAGCTGTTTTTT. Its protein is CASSLKKGSSGGNTGELFF.

This clonotype was counted ten times or more. This rearrangement joins TRBV4-2 to TRBJ2-3, with D uncertain. CDR3 size: 16 residues. Germline CDR1 reads LGHNA; CDR2 reads YNFKEQ. V dropped 0 bases and J dropped 2 bases, with 12 bases sitting between them. The chain's CDR3 is CASSQDFADVTDTQYF. In DNA form, the CDR3 reads TGTGCCAGCAGCCAAGATTTTGCGGACGTCACAGATACGCAGTATTTT.

Ten or more counts support this clonotype. A read error may account for a junction end that differs from germline. V gene TRBV30 combines with J gene TRBJ1-4; D uncertain. CDR1 is GTSNPN, CDR2 SVGIG, per germline (reference sequence). The CDR3 sequence is 12 residues long. This CDR3 is CAWSLGSEKLFF. In DNA, the CDR3 is TGTGCCTGGAGTCTGGGTTCCGAAAAGCTGTTTTTT. The whole variable domain, filled in from reference TRBV30 and TRBJ1-4, reads SQTIHQWPATLVQPVGSPLSLECTVEGTSNPNLYWYRQAAGRGLQLLFYSVGIGQISSEVPQNLSASRPQDRQFILSSKKLLLSDSGFYLCAWSLGSEKLFFGSGTQLSVL.

This clonotype was seen many times. The chain is built from TRBV11-2 and TRBJ1-3; tentative D call: TRBD1 (5 bases). Per germline, CDR1 SGHAT and CDR2 FQNNGV. V lost 5 bases to trimming and J lost 3 bases, with 20 bases between them. This CDR3 spans 17 amino acids. The CDR3: CASSRTAEGFDGNTIYF. The CDR3 bases are TGTGCCAGCAGCCGAACGGCCGAGGGGTTTGATGGAAACACCATATATTTT.

The J gene is TRBJ2-2, the V gene TRBV5-1; D is possibly TRBD2 (6 bases). Trimming cost V 4 bases and J 8 bases, with 18 bases left between them. This CDR3 contains 15 residues. The germline V gene encodes CDR1 SGHRS and CDR2 YFSETQ. CDR3 loop: CASSLETVADGELFF. The CDR3 DNA follows: TGCGCCAGCAGCCTCGAAACCGTAGCGGATGGGGAGCTGTTTTTT.

This clonotype was counted ten times or more. V usage is TRBV5-1 and J usage is TRBJ2-7; 10 bases are a match to TRBD1. Looked up from germline, CDR1 is SGHRS and CDR2 is YFSETQ. The CDR3 consists of 16 residues. Germline trimming cut 4 bases from V and 0 bases from J; bases unmatched to any gene: 7. The CDR3 nucleotides read TGCGCCAGCAGCCTTGGCGGGACAGGGGACTCCTACGAGCAGTACTTC. Amino acids: CASSLGGTGDSYEQYF.

This clonotype has a count of ten or more. This chain links TRBV2 with TRBJ1-6; TRBD1 matches at 7 bases. Germline V CDR1 and CDR2: SNHLY, FYNNEI. The junction had 4 bases not matched to a gene; V was cut back by 6 bases and J by 5 bases. This CDR3 is 14 amino acids long. The CDR3 DNA is TGTGCCAGCAGACTGACAGGGAATAATTCACCCCTCCACTTT. Its protein is CASRLTGNNSPLHF.

This clonotype was observed many times. The chain employs TRBV20-1 and TRBJ1-1; D remains unclear. The CDR3 consists of 11 residues. Trimming stripped 4 bases from V and 5 bases from J, with 8 bases between. The germline gives CDR1 DFQATT, CDR2 SNEGSKA (reference sequence). CDR3: CSATGRTEAFF. CDR3 DNA sequence: TGCAGTGCTACAGGTAGGACTGAAGCTTTCTTT.

This clonotype occurred many times. The chain joins TRBV29-1 to TRBJ2-1; D ambiguous. The CDR3 has 17 residues. V lost 5 bases and J 1 base, leaving 21 bases between the germline ends. The germline V gene encodes CDR1 SQVTM and CDR2 ANQGSEA. CDR3 sequence (DNA): TGCAGCGTTCTGCCCCCACCAAAGACGGTTTCCTACAATGAGCAGTTCTTC. Translation: CSVLPPPKTVSYNEQFF.

This clonotype was detected ten times or more. The chain combines TRBV6-1 with TRBJ1-2; D gene unclear. The CDR3 extends over 15 amino acids. Germline loops: CDR1 MNHNS, CDR2 SASEGT. V shed 0 bases and J shed 4 bases, with 12 bases lying between them. The chain's CDR3 is CASSEALSGGYGYTF. CDR3 DNA sequence: TGTGCCAGCAGTGAAGCGTTATCCGGCGGCTATGGCTACACCTTC.

This clonotype was counted ten times or more. This chain connects TRBV5-1 to TRBJ2-1; either TRBD1 or TRBD2 may fit D (5 bases each). V lost 4 bases and J 6 bases, leaving 8 bases between the germline ends. This CDR3 has 12 amino acids. CDR1 is SGHRS and CDR2 is YFSETQ in the germline V gene. CDR3 loop: CASSRDRNEQFF. The CDR3 DNA reads TGCGCCAGCAGCCGGGACCGCAATGAGCAGTTCTTC.

This clonotype was counted ten times or more. The rearrangement joins TRBV7-6 to TRBJ2-5; 11 nucleotides line up with TRBD1. CDR1 is SGHVS, CDR2 FNYEAQ, per germline. The CDR3 loop spans 19 amino acids. The V and J ends lost 3 bases and 0 bases, in that order; junction bases with no gene match: 12. The CDR3 region is CASSFRTGGARGYQETQYF. Written as DNA, the CDR3 is TGTGCCAGCAGCTTCCGGACAGGGGGCGCGAGGGGGTACCAAGAGACCCAGTACTTC.